This TCR beta chain stems from a study of blood T cell repertoires in COVID-19. This clone was seen only a few times. Participants were aged about 18 to 89 years, lived in 24 US areas, and enrolled virtually. TCRdb keeps only in-frame clones here, not all; method: immunoSEQ multiplex PCR. The profile shows about 250,000 clones, approximately 85% of them singletons. This receptor was taken from a woman aged 45-65 years with acute COVID-19. The specimen was PBMCs or T cells enriched from blood (not recorded which).

CDR3 protein: CASSQLLAGTGELFF. CDR3 DNA sequence: TGTGCCAGCAGCCAGCTCCTAGCGGGGACCGGGGAGCTGTTTTTT. The chain couples TRBV14 to TRBJ2-2; 9 bases match TRBD2. Germline V gene data show CDR1 as SGHDN and CDR2 as FVKESK. After removal of 3 bases from V and 5 bases from J, the junction contained 4 bases not matched to a gene. The CDR3 loop spans 15 amino acids.